This T cell receptor (beta chain) was sequenced in a study of early T cells in non-severe SARS-CoV-2 infection. Unique molecular identifiers were added to individual cDNA molecules. TCRdb itself ran the 5' RACE reads through MiXCR, one entry per CDR3 protein. The sample includes more than 25,000 distinct CDR3 sequences, under 5.5% of them seen just once. Trimming cost V 4 bases and J 7 bases, with 8 bases left between them. Germline loops: CDR1 SGHNT, CDR2 YENEEA. The length of the CDR3 is 12 residues. This clonotype was seen just once. A single base separates this from a much larger clone, so it may be a read error. The conserved phenylalanine or tryptophan is not found at the CDR3 terminus, so this likely reflects a read error.

This sequence joins TRBV11-3 and TRBJ2-1; D assignment may be TRBD1 or TRBD2 (5 bases each). This material consisted of whole blood, taken at baseline. The receptor's source is an adult who was a healthcare worker with PCR-confirmed SARS-CoV-2 infection or an uninfected control (not recorded which). CDR3 coding DNA: TGTGCCAGCAGCTCGGGGCGGAATGAGCAGTTCTAC. This translates into CASSSGRNEQFY.